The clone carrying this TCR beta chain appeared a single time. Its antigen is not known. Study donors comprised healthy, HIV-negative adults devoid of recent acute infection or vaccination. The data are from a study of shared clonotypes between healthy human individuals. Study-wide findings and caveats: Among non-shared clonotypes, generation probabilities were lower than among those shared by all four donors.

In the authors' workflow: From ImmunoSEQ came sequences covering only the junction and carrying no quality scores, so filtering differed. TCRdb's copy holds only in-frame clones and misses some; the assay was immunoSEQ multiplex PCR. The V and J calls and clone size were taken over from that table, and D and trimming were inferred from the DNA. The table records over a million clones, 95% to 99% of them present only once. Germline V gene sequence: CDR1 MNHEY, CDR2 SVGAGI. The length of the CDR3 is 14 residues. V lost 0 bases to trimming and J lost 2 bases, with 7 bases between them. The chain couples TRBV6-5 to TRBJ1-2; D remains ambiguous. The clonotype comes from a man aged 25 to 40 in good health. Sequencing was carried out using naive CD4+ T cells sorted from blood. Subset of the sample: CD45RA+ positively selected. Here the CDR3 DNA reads TGTGCCAGCAGTTACTCCAGCAGAAACTATGGCTACACCTTC. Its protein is CASSYSSRNYGYTF.